This T cell receptor (beta chain) was sequenced in a study of shared clonotypes between healthy human individuals. The CDR3 is made up of 12 amino acids. V was cut by 1 base and J by 6 bases, with 4 bases left in between. CDR1 and CDR2 from the germline V gene are MNHEY and SMNVEV (reference sequence). Notes on this clone: Other nucleotide sequences from this sample produce the same CDR3.

Original handling: ImmunoSEQ junction-only sequences lacked quality scores, so their filtering differed. Method: immunoSEQ multiplex PCR; TCRdb's copy keeps in-frame clones and lacks some. The DNA was the basis for D and trimming; V, J and clone size are from that table. This repertoire shows about 590,000 clones, around 95% found once; its top ten account for 0.095% to 0.12%. CD45RO-negative, CCR7-positively selected cells formed the naive CD8 fraction, excluding terminally differentiated effector memory CD45RA+ cells. The chain is built from TRBV27 and TRBJ1-5; D not resolved. Sequenced: naive CD8+ T cells sorted from blood. The clonotype was recovered from a woman in her thirties in good health. CDR3 bases: TGTGCCAGCAGTTTATTAGGTCAGCCCCAGCATTTT. It is translated as CASSLLGQPQHF.